Shown below are 15 T cell receptor beta chains from a single sample sequenced in a study of patients and donors after allogeneic stem cell transplantation. TCRdb re-called the RT-PCR reads with MiXCR, one entry per CDR3 protein. The sample contains roughly 960,000 distinct CDR3 sequences, about a sixth of which appear only once. What was sequenced was blood, either unsorted or a sorted T cell fraction (not recorded which). The receptors were gathered from a human donor who was either an allogeneic HSCT recipient or a stem cell or donor lymphocyte infusion donor (not recorded which). It is not recorded whose cells these are; they may come from a transplant donor.

In this sample, this clonotype turned up many times. V usage is TRBV5-1 and J usage is TRBJ1-2, with 7 bases that match TRBD1. CDR1 and CDR2 (germline): SGHRS, YFSETQ. V shed 4 bases, J shed 6 bases, and the junction held 9 bases outside the gene matches. This CDR3 spans 14 amino acids. In DNA, the CDR3 is TGCGCCAGCAGCCGCACCGACAGGGCAAATGGCTACACCTTC. This translates into CASSRTDRANGYTF.

This clonotype was counted between two and nine times. The chain has TRBV12-3 or TRBV12-4 and TRBJ2-7, with unresolved D. The CDR3 sequence is 13 residues long. V lost 2 bases, J lost 2 bases, and 7 bases lay in between. The CDR3 reads CASSLSPAYEQYF. The CDR3 coding sequence is TGTGCCAGCAGTTTAAGTCCAGCCTACGAGCAGTACTTC.

There are a few counts of this clonotype. The rearrangement joins TRBV20-1 to TRBJ2-5, with D tentatively TRBD1 (6 bases). The CDR3 sequence is 17 residues long. V lost 0 bases, J lost 5 bases, and 22 bases lay in between. CDR1 and CDR2 from the germline V gene are DFQATT and SNEGSKA (reference sequence). CDR3 protein: CSARDSGYTGNWETQYF. The CDR3 DNA is TGCAGTGCTAGAGATTCGGGGTATACAGGGAATTGGGAGACCCAGTACTTC.

This clonotype has a handful of counts. This chain connects TRBV25-1 to TRBJ2-2; TRBD1 is a possible D gene (5 bases). V was clipped by 4 bases and J by 4 bases, with 19 bases between them. The germline V gene encodes CDR1 MGHDK and CDR2 SYGVNS. The CDR3 is 17 amino acids. The CDR3 here is CASSVRRTPRLTGELFF. CDR3 sequence (DNA): TGTGCCAGCAGTGTTCGCCGGACACCGAGGCTCACCGGGGAGCTGTTTTTT.

This clonotype was counted at least ten times. This chain connects TRBV10-3 to TRBJ2-2, with D perhaps being TRBD1 or TRBD2 (6 bases each). CDR1 is ENHRY and CDR2 is SYGVKD in the germline V gene. CDR3 length equals 15 residues. The V and J ends lost 8 bases and 3 bases respectively, with 16 bases between them. CDR3 DNA: TGTGCCATCGGGGGGACACTTTCCGACACCGGGGAGCTGTTTTTT. Its protein is CAIGGTLSDTGELFF.

This clonotype was counted only a few times. Its ends do not fully match the called genes, so a read error is possible. The V and J genes are TRBV27 and TRBJ2-4, with 10 bases aligning to TRBD2. Germline loops: CDR1 MNHEY, CDR2 SMNVEV (reference sequence). The CDR3 totals 14 residues. The CDR3 sequence: CASSLAGARNIQYF. The CDR3, as DNA: TGTGCCAGCAGTCTAGCGGGGGCCAGAAACATTCAGTACTTC.

This clonotype showed up just a few times. The chain is built from TRBV20-1 and TRBJ1-2; TRBD1 might be the D (6 bases). Trimming removed 6 bases at V and 4 bases at J, with 18 bases between. Looked up from germline, CDR1 is DFQATT and CDR2 is SNEGSKA (reference sequence). The CDR3 covers 14 residues. DNA of the CDR3: TGCAGTGCCAAGGCGACAGGATTCGGCTATGGCTACACCTTC. Translation: CSAKATGFGYGYTF.

This clonotype was detected a few times. The DNA for the CDR3 is TGTGCCACCAGTGATTTTTCGCTAGCGGGAGGCAATGGGGAGCAGTTCTTC. Encoded protein: CATSDFSLAGGNGEQFF. This chain uses TRBV24-1 with TRBJ2-1, with 11 bases identical to TRBD2. The germline CDR1 and CDR2 sequences are KGHDR and SFDVKD. This CDR3 has 17 residues. J lost 10 bases, V lost 1 base, and 11 bases had no gene match.

The V call is TRBV7-9, the J call TRBJ2-3; a weak D match, TRBD1 (5 bases). CDR3 length: 14 residues. Between the trimmed V and J ends, which lost 1 base and 5 bases, there was a span of 10 bases. CDR1 is SEHNR and CDR2 is FQNEAQ in the germline V gene (reference sequence). As DNA, the CDR3 is TGTGCCAGCAGCTTAGAGGGGTACGGAGATACGCAGTATTTT. It codes for CASSLEGYGDTQYF.

The genes are TRBV9 and TRBJ2-5; 10 bases map to TRBD2. Looked up from germline, CDR1 is SGDLS and CDR2 is YYNGEE. J lost 5 bases, V lost 3 bases, and 10 bases had no gene match. The CDR3 contains 16 residues. CDR3 in DNA: TGTGCCAGCAGCGCAACCGGGACTAGCGCCGGGGAGACCCAGTACTTC. It specifies CASSATGTSAGETQYF.

There are a few counts of this clonotype. V is TRBV9 and J is TRBJ1-3, with TRBD1 matching over 11 bases. The CDR3 sequence is 20 residues long. V dropped 4 bases and J dropped 2; count of bases not matched to a gene: 17. Germline-derived CDR1 and CDR2 are SGDLS and YYNGEE. The CDR3 DNA reads as TGTGCCAGCAGCCCCAATATCTGGACAGGGGGCATGAGGGCTGGAAACACCATATATTTT. Translation: CASSPNIWTGGMRAGNTIYF.

This clonotype was detected only a few times. V and J are TRBV5-1 and TRBJ2-2; tentative D call: TRBD2 (5 bases). The CDR3 spans 15 residues. Germline lookup yields CDR1 SGHRS and CDR2 YFSETQ. V gave up 4 bases and J gave up 1 base, with 11 bases separating them. The CDR3 DNA follows: TGCGCCAGCAGCCTGGACGGGGAGAACACCGGGGAGCTGTTTTTT. It yields the protein CASSLDGENTGELFF.

At least ten counts were recorded for this clonotype. The chain employs TRBV27 and TRBJ2-5; 7 bases match TRBD1. V was clipped by 5 bases and J by 1 base; unmatched bases: 4. The CDR3 covers 14 residues. Germline V gene data show CDR1 as MNHEY and CDR2 as SMNVEV (reference sequence). This chain's CDR3 is CASSLTGLQETQYF. DNA for the CDR3: TGTGCCAGCAGTCTGACAGGGCTCCAAGAGACCCAGTACTTC.

This chain connects TRBV7-8 to TRBJ1-5, with D tentatively TRBD1 (5 bases). Germline assignment: CDR1 SGHVS and CDR2 FQNEAQ. Between the trimmed V and J ends, which lost 1 base and 4 bases, there was a span of 11 bases. The CDR3 consists of 15 residues. Here the CDR3 reads CASSLGQGDNQPQHF. The DNA for the CDR3 is TGTGCCAGCAGCTTAGGCCAGGGTGATAATCAGCCCCAGCATTTT. Combining the CDR3 with reference TRBV7-8 and TRBJ1-5 gives the whole variable domain GAGVSQSPRYKVAKRGQDVALRCDPISGHVSLFWYQQALGQGPEFLTYFQNEAQLDKSGLPSDRFFAERPEGSVSTLKIQRTQQEDSAVYLCASSLGQGDNQPQHFGDGTRLSIL.

The chain has TRBV30 and TRBJ1-1; no definite D call. Trimming took 3 bases from V and 0 from J, leaving 8 bases between them. CDR3 size: 13 residues. The V gene's germline CDR1 is GTSNPN and CDR2 SVGIG (reference sequence). The CDR3 loop is CAWRADLNTEAFF. In DNA, the CDR3 is TGTGCCTGGAGGGCCGATCTGAACACTGAAGCTTTCTTT.